This T cell receptor (beta chain) was captured in a study of blood T cell repertoires in COVID-19. Overall study: Collection of acute and convalescent COVID-19 samples took place in the United States, Italy and Spain. PBMCs, B-cell-depleted T cells, or T cells provided the cDNA or gDNA that made up the material.

The authors' processing: Reference gene primer amplification gave nucleated cell count estimates. Clones were sequenced by immunoSEQ multiplex PCR, and TCRdb holds only the in-frame ones, with some missing. Clone size and V and J calls were adopted from that table, with D and trimming inferred from the DNA. The table records 130,000 or so clones, approximately 86% of them present only once. Per the germline V gene, CDR1 is SNHLY and CDR2 is FYNNEI. This CDR3 comprises 12 residues. The germline V and J ends were trimmed by 8 bases and 2 bases, with 9 bases remaining between them. The receptor's source is a woman aged 55-70 years with acute or convalescent COVID-19. Sequenced material: peripheral blood. This chain joins TRBV2 and TRBJ1-2; D remains unclear. CDR3 DNA: TGTGCCAGCTTTACGGAGAACTATGGCTACACCTTC. Amino acid sequence: CASFTENYGYTF.